Here is one TCR beta chain with its context. The germline CDR1 and CDR2 sequences are MNHEY and SMNVEV (reference sequence). The junction had 13 bases not matched to a gene; V was cut back by 5 bases and J by 4 bases. CDR3 size: 17 residues. For sorted subsets, about 190 ng DNA per replicate equaled 30,000 or so T cell genomes. Repertoires were generated with immunoSEQ multiplex PCR, while TCRdb's copy carries only in-frame clones and drops some. The sample has about 700,000 clones; under 80% are singletons. These data belong to a study of shared clonotypes between healthy human individuals. The sample taken for sequencing was memory CD4+ T cells sorted from blood. Subset meaning: CD45RA-negative fraction. This sequence was found in a woman aged 25 to 39 in good health. This chain joins TRBV27 and TRBJ1-1; 10 bases align to TRBD1. CDR3 residues: CASSTRATGGIVTEAFF. The CDR3 DNA reads TGTGCCAGCAGTACTCGGGCGACAGGGGGCATAGTCACTGAAGCTTTCTTT.